This passage covers 25 T cell receptor beta chains from one sample sequenced in a study of OX40 agonist ivuxolimab in advanced cancers. The library was made by the immunoSEQ multiplex PCR assay. Entries here come from immuneACCESS through TCRdb and include only in-frame sequences with V and J called. Some clones fail to appear in such tables; in the studies checked, an unresolved V gene covers under half of the shortfall, and the cause of the remainder is unknown. The table for this sample lists tens of thousands of clones; about nine tenths of them were counted only once. Approximately 0.98% of the sample is held by the ten biggest clonotypes. The sequencing used CD4+ or CD8+ T cells sorted from blood, collected in a trial of the OX40 agonist ivuxolimab. The receptors come from an adult with an advanced solid tumor such as melanoma, head and neck, liver or kidney cancer.

The chain joins TRBV2 to TRBJ1-5; D unresolved. Trimming shortened V by 5 bases and J by 1 base, and 12 bases separated the two germline ends. The CDR3 has 15 residues. CDR1 and CDR2 (germline): SNHLY, FYNNEI. The CDR3 region has the DNA TGTGCCAGCAGTCCCGACACGGGGAGCAATCAGCCCCAGCATTTT. The encoded protein is CASSPDTGSNQPQHF.

The rearrangement uses TRBV11-2 and TRBJ1-1; D not certain. The CDR3 is made up of 14 amino acids. Germline V CDR1 and CDR2: SGHAT, FQNNGV. Trimming shortened V by 2 bases and J by 4 bases, and 11 bases separated the two germline ends. CDR3 bases: TGTGCCAGCAGCTTAACCCAGAGCAGCACTGAAGCTTTCTTT. This translates into CASSLTQSSTEAFF.

The chain is built from TRBV28 and TRBJ2-7, with D perhaps TRBD1 or TRBD2 (6 bases each). The germline V gene has CDR1 MDHEN and CDR2 SYDVKM. The CDR3 contains 15 residues. Trimming took 3 bases from V and 9 from J, leaving 21 bases between them. In DNA, the CDR3 is TGTGCCAGCAGTTTCATCAGGGGAAAGTCGGGGGCGCAGTACTTC. This translates into CASSFIRGKSGAQYF.

This chain connects TRBV7-9 to TRBJ1-2; no firm D call. V was clipped by 5 bases and J by 0 bases, with 13 bases between them. Looked up from germline, CDR1 is SEHNR and CDR2 is FQNEAQ (reference sequence). The CDR3 runs 15 residues. CDR3 amino acids: CASSPLGYPNYGYTF. The CDR3 bases are TGTGCCAGCAGCCCACTGGGGTATCCTAACTATGGCTACACCTTC.

The chain uses TRBV4-3 and TRBJ1-3; D not resolved. V lost 3 bases, J lost 0 bases, and 12 bases lay in between. The CDR3 is 16 amino acids. Germline V gene sequence: CDR1 LGHNA, CDR2 YSLEER. The CDR3 nucleotides are TGCGCCAGCAGCCAGGTTTATATGGGCTCTGGAAACACCATATATTTT. This translates into CASSQVYMGSGNTIYF.

This clone was recorded only once. This sequence joins TRBV7-9 and TRBJ1-2; a possible D gene is TRBD1 (5 bases). The CDR3 totals 14 residues. V dropped 1 base and J dropped 4 bases, with 10 bases sitting between them. CDR1 SEHNR and CDR2 FQNEAQ come from the germline V gene (reference sequence). CDR3 in DNA: TGTGCCAGCAGCTTAGTATCAGGGATCTATGGCTACACCTTC. It specifies CASSLVSGIYGYTF.

Here the CDR3 DNA reads TGTGCCAGCTCACTGGTCGACCAAGAGACCCAGTACTTC. Encoded protein: CASSLVDQETQYF. The chain combines TRBV18 with TRBJ2-5; no definite D call. CDR1 and CDR2 from the germline V gene are KGHSH and LQKENI. The CDR3 loop spans 13 amino acids. V lost 4 bases, J lost 0 bases, and 6 bases lay in between.

This chain joins TRBV27 and TRBJ2-7, with 7 bases aligning to TRBD1. Per germline, CDR1 MNHEY and CDR2 SMNVEV (reference sequence). The CDR3 length is 15 residues. After removal of 3 bases from V and 1 base from J, the junction contained 6 bases not matched to a gene. CDR3 region: CASSFQDRWSYEQYF. The CDR3 region has the DNA TGTGCCAGCAGTTTCCAGGACAGGTGGTCCTACGAGCAGTACTTC.

The sample holds one count of this clone. This rearrangement joins TRBV11-2 to TRBJ2-7, with 10 bases lining up with TRBD2. J lost 5 bases, V lost 4 bases, and 8 bases had no gene match. Germline V lookup: CDR1 SGHAT, CDR2 FQNNGV. The CDR3 length is 15 residues. DNA of the CDR3: TGTGCCAGCAGCTCCGGACTAGCGGCTCTACACGAGCAGTACTTC. It is translated as CASSSGLAALHEQYF. Full variable domain (rest looked up from reference TRBV11-2 and TRBJ2-7): EAGVAQSPRYKIIEKRQSVAFWCNPISGHATLYWYQQILGQGPKLLIQFQNNGVVDDSQLPKDRFSAERLKGVDSTLKIQPAKLEDSAVYLCASSSGLAALHEQYFGPGTRLTVT.

This chain joins TRBV14 and TRBJ2-7; D is uncertain. CDR3 length: 13 residues. V was cut by 0 bases and J by 9 bases, with 12 bases left in between. From germline, CDR1 is SGHDN and CDR2 FVKESK. CDR3 protein: CASSQDNAIAQYF. As DNA, the CDR3 is TGTGCCAGCAGCCAAGATAATGCGATAGCGCAGTACTTC.

The rearrangement uses TRBV7-9 and TRBJ2-5, with TRBD2 identical over 7 bases. This CDR3 has 14 residues. The germline V gene encodes CDR1 SEHNR and CDR2 FQNEAQ (reference sequence). V was pared by 7 bases and J by 2 bases, with 7 bases of the junction left unmatched. CDR3 sequence reads: CASNRAGYQETQYF. Written as DNA, the CDR3 is TGTGCCAGCAACCGAGCGGGATATCAAGAGACCCAGTACTTC.

The chain recombines TRBV5-4 with TRBJ2-4; D uncertain. Between the trimmed V and J ends, which lost 4 bases and 5 bases, there was a span of 13 bases. Germline lookup yields CDR1 SGHNT and CDR2 YYREEE (reference sequence). The CDR3 extends over 14 amino acids. CDR3: CASSPRREENIQYF. In DNA, the CDR3 is TGTGCCAGCAGCCCCCGAAGGGAAGAAAACATTCAGTACTTC.

The CDR3 coding sequence is TGTGCCAGTACTTATGGAGGGGCAAGCAATCAGCCCCAGCATTTT. Its translation is CASTYGGASNQPQHF. The rearrangement uses TRBV19 and TRBJ1-5; TRBD1 might be the D (5 bases). CDR1 LNHDA and CDR2 SQIVND come from the germline V gene (reference sequence). This CDR3 is built from 15 residues. Trimming took 7 bases from V and 1 from J, leaving 14 bases between them.

V usage is TRBV7-9 and J usage is TRBJ2-7; 7 bases line up with TRBD1. In germline, CDR1 is SEHNR, CDR2 FQNEAQ (reference sequence). Trimming took 7 bases from V and 6 from J; bases not matched to a gene: 9. The CDR3 totals 13 residues. The DNA for the CDR3 is TGTGCCAGCAACCCAACAGGGGCGTCCGAGCAGTACTTC. Protein product: CASNPTGASEQYF.

The CDR3 is CASLSSTDTQYF. DNA for the CDR3: TGTGCCAGTTTGAGTAGCACAGATACGCAGTATTTT. The rearrangement links TRBV19 to TRBJ2-3; D is undetermined. Looked up from germline, CDR1 is LNHDA and CDR2 is SQIVND (reference sequence). V lost 8 bases and J 0 bases, leaving 6 bases between the germline ends. The length of the CDR3 is 12 residues.

This sequence joins TRBV2 and TRBJ1-5; D gene ambiguous. The CDR3 runs to 13 residues. Per the germline V gene, CDR1 is SNHLY and CDR2 is FYNNEI. The V and J ends lost 7 bases and 9 bases respectively, with 16 bases between them. This CDR3 reads CASKRDVPGPQHF. The CDR3 DNA reads as TGTGCCAGCAAACGAGACGTCCCGGGGCCCCAGCATTTT.

The rearrangement joins TRBV27 to TRBJ2-1; 13 bases align to TRBD2. The CDR3 is 16 amino acids. CDR1 MNHEY and CDR2 SMNVEV come from the germline V gene (reference sequence). Trimming removed 8 bases from V and 4 bases from J; junction bases left unmatched: 8. CDR3 sequence: CASRPLGLAGYNEQFF. In nucleotides, the CDR3 is TGTGCCAGCCGTCCCCTGGGACTAGCGGGATACAATGAGCAGTTCTTC.

The genes are TRBV11-3 and TRBJ2-1, with TRBD2 matching 8 bases. V dropped 6 bases and J dropped 8; count of bases not matched to a gene: 12. The CDR3 is 15 residues long. Germline values: CDR1 SGHNT, CDR2 YENEEA. The CDR3 region is CASSPQTSVFHEQFF. The CDR3 DNA follows: TGTGCCAGCAGTCCCCAGACTAGCGTTTTCCATGAGCAGTTCTTC.

The genes are TRBV5-1 and TRBJ2-1, with 9 bases matching TRBD2. V lost 3 bases and J lost 9; bases outside the gene matches: 13. CDR1 and CDR2 (germline): SGHRS, YFSETQ. The CDR3 extends over 16 amino acids. DNA of the CDR3: TGCGCCAGCAGCTCCCTACTAGCGGGTACGACAGGTGAGCAGTTCTTC. It encodes CASSSLLAGTTGEQFF.

A few counts support this clone. The chain links TRBV2 to TRBJ2-7, with D possibly TRBD1 on 5 matching bases. Germline V gene data show CDR1 as SNHLY and CDR2 as FYNNEI. The CDR3 contains 11 residues. DNA of the CDR3: TGTGCATTGCAGGGAAACTACGAGCAGTACTTC. It encodes CALQGNYEQYF.

The V and J genes are TRBV5-1 and TRBJ2-5, with a weak D call TRBD1 (5 bases). The end of the DNA fits TRBJ2-7 better, so the J call may be wrong. This CDR3 spans 15 amino acids. Germline V gene data show CDR1 as SGHRS and CDR2 as YFSETQ. The CDR3 coding sequence is TGCGCCAGCAGCTTGCAGACAGACCGACTCTACGAGCAGTACTTC. Translation: CASSLQTDRLYEQYF.

V and J are TRBV5-6 and TRBJ2-7, with D perhaps TRBD2 (5 bases). CDR1 and CDR2 (germline): SGHDT, YYEEEE. CDR3 size: 15 residues. V lost 4 bases to trimming and J lost 5 bases, with 19 bases between them. CDR3 protein: CASSDRTAGGHEQYF. The DNA of the CDR3 is TGTGCCAGCAGCGACCGGACGGCCGGAGGTCACGAGCAGTACTTC. Combining the CDR3 with reference TRBV5-6 and TRBJ2-7 gives the whole variable domain DAGVTQSPTHLIKTRGQQVTLRCSPKSGHDTVSWYQQALGQGPQFIFQYYEEEERQRGNFPDRFSGHQFPNYSSELNVNALLLGDSALYLCASSDRTAGGHEQYFGPGTRLTVT.

CDR3 coding DNA: TGTGCCAGCAGCTTAGTAGGTAGCGGGGCAGATACGCAGTATTTT. Translating gives CASSLVGSGADTQYF. V is TRBV7-2 and J is TRBJ2-3, with 8 nucleotides matching TRBD2. The germline CDR1 and CDR2 sequences are SGHTA and FQGNSA. J was trimmed by 4 bases and V by 1 base; bases with no gene match: 4. This CDR3 spans 15 amino acids.

V usage is TRBV19 and J usage is TRBJ1-6; D is perhaps TRBD1 (5 bases). The CDR3 has 16 residues. Trimming left V 7 bases short and J 2 bases short, with 15 bases between. Per the germline V gene, CDR1 is LNHDA and CDR2 is SQIVND (reference sequence). The CDR3, as DNA: TGTGCCAGTAACGGACAACGAGACGCCTATAATTCACCCCTCCACTTT. This gives the protein CASNGQRDAYNSPLHF.

The V and J genes are TRBV7-2 and TRBJ2-7; TRBD2 aligns across 11 bases. CDR1 is SGHTA, CDR2 FQGNSA, per germline. Unmatched junction bases numbered 12, after V lost 5 bases and J lost 0 bases. This CDR3 comprises 18 residues. CDR3 nucleotide sequence: TGTGCCAGCAGCCCCCGATGGACTAGCGGGCTAAGCTCCTACGAGCAGTACTTC. Protein: CASSPRWTSGLSSYEQYF.